The rows below give T cell receptor beta chains drawn from one sample of a study of T cell responses to AZD1222 COVID-19 vaccine. Data came from immunoSEQ multiplex PCR; TCRdb stores just in-frame clones and leaves some out. Of 110,000 to 150,000 clones listed, around 89% are singletons. The sample here was peripheral blood, taken 28 days after the second AZD1222 dose. These receptor sequences come from an adult who received the AZD1222 COVID-19 vaccine. The CDR3 runs from the conserved cysteine through the conserved F or W. Fields, in order: J gene, V gene, D gene, clone size, CDR3 DNA, CDR3 protein. A D gene is named only where the DNA matches it firmly. Size tells how often a clone was seen (once, few, many) or the class of an expanded clone, and some rows leave it out.

j_call: TRBJ2-7; v_call: TRBV6-6; d_call: -; clone_size: -; cdr3_nt: TGTGCCAGCTCGATGACGGAGTACGAGCAGTACTTC; cdr3_aa: CASSMTEYEQYF
j_call: TRBJ1-5; v_call: TRBV9; d_call: -; clone_size: -; cdr3_nt: TGTGCCAGCAGCGTGGGACCGAGGGAGCCCCAGCATTTT; cdr3_aa: CASSVGPREPQHF
j_call: TRBJ2-1; v_call: TRBV24-1; d_call: TRBD2; clone_size: -; cdr3_nt: TGTGCCACCAGTGACCCTAGCGGGAGTTACAATGAGCAGTTCTTC; cdr3_aa: CATSDPSGSYNEQFF
j_call: TRBJ1-2; v_call: TRBV5-1; d_call: -; clone_size: -; cdr3_nt: TGCGCCAGCAGCGTGGACAGCCCTAACTATGGCTACACCTTC; cdr3_aa: CASSVDSPNYGYTF
j_call: TRBJ2-7; v_call: TRBV6-2/TRBV6-3; d_call: -; clone_size: -; cdr3_nt: TGTGCCAGCAGTTACTGGAGTTTAGGCTACGAGCAGTACTTC; cdr3_aa: CASSYWSLGYEQYF
j_call: TRBJ2-2; v_call: TRBV7-6; d_call: -; clone_size: -; cdr3_nt: TGTGCCAGCAGCCACTGGGCCGGGGAGCTGTTTTTT; cdr3_aa: CASSHWAGELFF
j_call: TRBJ2-7; v_call: TRBV13; d_call: -; clone_size: -; cdr3_nt: TGTGCCACCTCTATAGGGCCCGGGGGACAACCCTACGAGCAGTACTTC; cdr3_aa: CATSIGPGGQPYEQYF
j_call: TRBJ1-3; v_call: TRBV28; d_call: TRBD1; clone_size: -; cdr3_nt: TGTGCCAGCAGTCCCTTTCCCCGACAGGGTCTATCATACACCATATATTTT; cdr3_aa: CASSPFPRQGLSYTIYF
j_call: TRBJ2-7; v_call: TRBV7-8; d_call: -; clone_size: -; cdr3_nt: TGTGCCAGCAGCTTAGGTCGATGGGGGGTGAGCTCCTACGAGCAGTACTTC; cdr3_aa: CASSLGRWGVSSYEQYF
j_call: TRBJ2-2; v_call: TRBV7-6; d_call: -; clone_size: -; cdr3_nt: TGTGCCAGCAGCTTAGATGATTATTTGGGGACCGCCGATGCCGGGGAGCTGTTTTTT; cdr3_aa: CASSLDDYLGTADAGELFF
j_call: TRBJ1-3; v_call: TRBV7-2; d_call: -; clone_size: -; cdr3_nt: TGTGCCAGCAGCTTAGTTGCCGGGCAAGGAAACACCATATATTTT; cdr3_aa: CASSLVAGQGNTIYF
j_call: TRBJ1-2; v_call: TRBV11-2; d_call: -; clone_size: -; cdr3_nt: TGTGCCAGCAGCTTAGGGGGGCTGGGCGACGGCTACACCTTC; cdr3_aa: CASSLGGLGDGYTF
j_call: TRBJ2-5; v_call: TRBV5-4; d_call: TRBD2; clone_size: once; cdr3_nt: TGTGCCAGCAGCTTTAGCGGGGACGGGGAGACCCAGTACTTC; cdr3_aa: CASSFSGDGETQYF
j_call: TRBJ1-1; v_call: TRBV2; d_call: -; clone_size: once; cdr3_nt: TGTGCCAGCAGTCCGTATATGAACACTGAAGCTTTCTTT; cdr3_aa: CASSPYMNTEAFF
j_call: TRBJ2-2; v_call: TRBV4-2; d_call: -; clone_size: -; cdr3_nt: TGTGCCAGCAGCCAAGAACCGACTAGTAAGGGCACCGGGGAGCTGTTTTTT; cdr3_aa: CASSQEPTSKGTGELFF
j_call: TRBJ1-4; v_call: TRBV19; d_call: -; clone_size: -; cdr3_nt: TGTGCCAGTAGTCCGCGCCAAAGGGAAAAACTGTTTTTT; cdr3_aa: CASSPRQREKLFF
j_call: TRBJ2-3; v_call: TRBV12-1; d_call: -; clone_size: -; cdr3_nt: TGTGCCAGCAGCCTCCTTGATACGCAGTATTTT; cdr3_aa: CASSLLDTQYF
j_call: TRBJ2-4; v_call: TRBV28; d_call: TRBD2; clone_size: -; cdr3_nt: TGTGCCAGCAGTTTATCGATCCAGCCGGGACTAGCGGGGGGGCGGGACATTCAGTACTTC; cdr3_aa: CASSLSIQPGLAGGRDIQYF
j_call: TRBJ1-2; v_call: TRBV19; d_call: TRBD1; clone_size: -; cdr3_nt: TGTGCCAGTAGTAACCAGGACAGGGGGCGCGGGAACTATGGCTACACCTTC; cdr3_aa: CASSNQDRGRGNYGYTF
j_call: TRBJ2-7; v_call: TRBV5-1; d_call: -; clone_size: -; cdr3_nt: TGCGCCAGCAGCTTTTCGGAGGGGACAGAGCAGTACTTC; cdr3_aa: CASSFSEGTEQYF
j_call: TRBJ1-1; v_call: TRBV30; d_call: -; clone_size: few; cdr3_nt: TGTGCCTGGAGTGTAGGGCAGGAAGCTTTCTTT; cdr3_aa: CAWSVGQEAFF
j_call: TRBJ2-6; v_call: TRBV28; d_call: -; clone_size: once; cdr3_nt: TGTGCCAGCAGCCCCTTACCGGGGAAAAATAGCTCTGGGGCCAACGTCCTGACTTTC; cdr3_aa: CASSPLPGKNSSGANVLTF
j_call: TRBJ1-3; v_call: TRBV5-1; d_call: TRBD1; clone_size: -; cdr3_nt: TGCGCCAGCAGCTGGACAGGGGCTGGAAACACCATATATTTT; cdr3_aa: CASSWTGAGNTIYF
j_call: TRBJ2-3; v_call: TRBV18; d_call: -; clone_size: -; cdr3_nt: TGTGCCAGCTCGAAGAGTCATGGAGATACGCAGTATTTT; cdr3_aa: CASSKSHGDTQYF
j_call: TRBJ2-5; v_call: TRBV5-8; d_call: -; clone_size: once; cdr3_nt: TGTGCCAGCAGCAGGAGGGGGGAGCGAGGACAAGAGACCCAGTACTTC; cdr3_aa: CASSRRGERGQETQYF
j_call: TRBJ2-2; v_call: TRBV10-2; d_call: -; clone_size: -; cdr3_nt: TGCGCCAGCAGTGTGGAGGGATGGGGCGGGGAGCTGTTTTTT; cdr3_aa: CASSVEGWGGELFF
j_call: TRBJ1-3; v_call: TRBV7-9; d_call: -; clone_size: -; cdr3_nt: TGTGCCAGCAGCTCCCTTTCTGGAAACACCATATATTTT; cdr3_aa: CASSSLSGNTIYF
j_call: TRBJ2-1; v_call: TRBV2; d_call: -; clone_size: -; cdr3_nt: TGTGCCAGCAGTGAACAGGGCGTCGGTAACAATGAGCAGTTCTTC; cdr3_aa: CASSEQGVGNNEQFF
j_call: TRBJ2-3; v_call: TRBV19; d_call: TRBD1; clone_size: -; cdr3_nt: TGTGCCAGTAGTGGACAGGGATCGCTCGCAGATACGCAGTATTTT; cdr3_aa: CASSGQGSLADTQYF
j_call: TRBJ2-2; v_call: TRBV7-3; d_call: -; clone_size: -; cdr3_nt: TGTGCCGGTGGCTTTGGGTACACCGGGGAGCTGTTTTTT; cdr3_aa: CAGGFGYTGELFF
j_call: TRBJ2-7; v_call: TRBV5-1; d_call: -; clone_size: -; cdr3_nt: TGCGCCAGCAGCGACGGGACATTCGGCTCCTACGAGCAGTACTTC; cdr3_aa: CASSDGTFGSYEQYF
j_call: TRBJ1-2; v_call: TRBV10-3; d_call: -; clone_size: -; cdr3_nt: TGTGCCATCAGAGCCTTACAGACTGTCTATGGCTACACCTTC; cdr3_aa: CAIRALQTVYGYTF
j_call: TRBJ1-2; v_call: TRBV28; d_call: -; clone_size: -; cdr3_nt: TGTGCCAGCAGTTCGACAGTCAATACTAACTATGGCTACACCTTC; cdr3_aa: CASSSTVNTNYGYTF
j_call: TRBJ2-2; v_call: TRBV4-2; d_call: -; clone_size: -; cdr3_nt: TGTGCCAGCAGCCACCCGGAGAACACCGGGGAGCTGTTTTTT; cdr3_aa: CASSHPENTGELFF
j_call: TRBJ1-5; v_call: TRBV19; d_call: TRBD1; clone_size: -; cdr3_nt: TGTGCCAGTAGTGTAGGACAGGGGCTAAGGGGTCAGCCCCAGCATTTT; cdr3_aa: CASSVGQGLRGQPQHF
j_call: TRBJ2-2; v_call: TRBV29-1; d_call: -; clone_size: -; cdr3_nt: TGCAGCGCTGGGGTCTACACCGGGGAGCTGTTTTTT; cdr3_aa: CSAGVYTGELFF
j_call: TRBJ2-7; v_call: TRBV29-1; d_call: -; clone_size: -; cdr3_nt: TGCAGCGTTGAAACTGGATCCCCTAGTGAGCAGTACTTC; cdr3_aa: CSVETGSPSEQYF
j_call: TRBJ2-1; v_call: TRBV11-3; d_call: -; clone_size: -; cdr3_nt: TGTGCCAGCAGCTGGACTGGGTACAATGAGCAGTTCTTC; cdr3_aa: CASSWTGYNEQFF
j_call: TRBJ1-2; v_call: TRBV28; d_call: -; clone_size: -; cdr3_nt: TGTGGGTCGTCGGAAGCTAACTATGGCTACACCTTC; cdr3_aa: CGSSEANYGYTF
j_call: TRBJ2-5; v_call: TRBV4-1; d_call: -; clone_size: -; cdr3_nt: TGCGCCAGCAGCCAGCCCGGGAGCGGAGAGACCCAGTACTTC; cdr3_aa: CASSQPGSGETQYF
j_call: TRBJ1-6; v_call: TRBV5-4; d_call: TRBD1; clone_size: -; cdr3_nt: TGTGCCAGCAGCTTGGCCACGACAGGGGTCGGGTCCTATAATTCACCCCTCCACTTT; cdr3_aa: CASSLATTGVGSYNSPLHF
j_call: TRBJ1-1; v_call: TRBV30; d_call: TRBD1; clone_size: -; cdr3_nt: TGTGCCTACGACAGGGGGGAAACTGAAGCTTTCTTT; cdr3_aa: CAYDRGETEAFF